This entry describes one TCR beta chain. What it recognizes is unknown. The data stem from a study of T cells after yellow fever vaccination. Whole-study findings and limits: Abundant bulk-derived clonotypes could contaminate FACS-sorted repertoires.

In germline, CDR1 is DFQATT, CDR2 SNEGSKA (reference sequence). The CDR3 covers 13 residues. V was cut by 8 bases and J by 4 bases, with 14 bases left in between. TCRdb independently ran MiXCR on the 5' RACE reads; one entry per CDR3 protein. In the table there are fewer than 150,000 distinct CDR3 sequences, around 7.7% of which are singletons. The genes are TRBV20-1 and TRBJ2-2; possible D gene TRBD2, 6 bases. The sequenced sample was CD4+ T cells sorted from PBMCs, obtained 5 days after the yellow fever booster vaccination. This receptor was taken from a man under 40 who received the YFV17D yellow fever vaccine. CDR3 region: CSLKEGFTGELFF. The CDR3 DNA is TGCAGTCTGAAGGAGGGCTTCACCGGGGAGCTGTTTTTT.